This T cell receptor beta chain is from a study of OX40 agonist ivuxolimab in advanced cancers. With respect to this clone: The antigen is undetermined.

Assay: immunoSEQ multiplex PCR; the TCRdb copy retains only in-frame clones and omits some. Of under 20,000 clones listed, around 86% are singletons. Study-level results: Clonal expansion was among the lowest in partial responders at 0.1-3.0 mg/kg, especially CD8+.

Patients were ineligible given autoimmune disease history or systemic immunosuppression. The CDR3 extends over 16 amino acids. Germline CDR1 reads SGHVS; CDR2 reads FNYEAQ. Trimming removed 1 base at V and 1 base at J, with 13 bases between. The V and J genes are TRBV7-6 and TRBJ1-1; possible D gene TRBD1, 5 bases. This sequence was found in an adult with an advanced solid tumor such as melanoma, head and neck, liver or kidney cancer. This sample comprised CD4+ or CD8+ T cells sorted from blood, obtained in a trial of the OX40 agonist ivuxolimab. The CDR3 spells CASSLGTQIGNTEAFF. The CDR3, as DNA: TGTGCCAGCAGCTTAGGGACACAAATAGGGAACACTGAAGCTTTCTTT. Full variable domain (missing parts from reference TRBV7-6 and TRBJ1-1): GAGVSQSPRYKVTKRGQDVALRCDPISGHVSLYWYRQALGQGPEFLTYFNYEAQQDKSGLPNDRFSAERPEGSISTLTIQRTEQRDSAMYRCASSLGTQIGNTEAFFGQGTRLTVV.